This TCR beta chain was identified in a study of shared clonotypes between healthy human individuals. J was trimmed by 3 bases and V by 6 bases; bases with no gene match: 4. The CDR3 covers 13 residues. Germline CDR1 is KGHSH and CDR2 is LQKENI. Whole-study findings and limits: Only blood was sampled; tissue repertoires likely differ.

The authors ran unsorted PBMC replicate PCRs on about 300 ng DNA, tens of thousands of T cell genomes. Ten immunoSEQ deep assay plates were used by the authors to sequence unsorted PBMC DNA. Some clones are missing from TCRdb's copy, which holds only in-frame ones; the method was immunoSEQ multiplex PCR. The sample lists some 480,000 clones, around 80% occurring once. Every donor was a Caucasian adult from Nashville, Tennessee. Regarding this clone: The antigen remains undetermined. The sample has other DNA sequences that encode this CDR3 too.

The chain carries TRBV18 and TRBJ2-5; TRBD1 matches 7 bases. The receptor comes from a woman in her forties in good health. Some clones in this sample may be carry-over from other donors' samples. The sample was PBMCs. CDR3 nucleotide sequence: TGTGCCAGCTCGCCGGGACAGAAAGAGACCCAGTACTTC. Its protein product is CASSPGQKETQYF.